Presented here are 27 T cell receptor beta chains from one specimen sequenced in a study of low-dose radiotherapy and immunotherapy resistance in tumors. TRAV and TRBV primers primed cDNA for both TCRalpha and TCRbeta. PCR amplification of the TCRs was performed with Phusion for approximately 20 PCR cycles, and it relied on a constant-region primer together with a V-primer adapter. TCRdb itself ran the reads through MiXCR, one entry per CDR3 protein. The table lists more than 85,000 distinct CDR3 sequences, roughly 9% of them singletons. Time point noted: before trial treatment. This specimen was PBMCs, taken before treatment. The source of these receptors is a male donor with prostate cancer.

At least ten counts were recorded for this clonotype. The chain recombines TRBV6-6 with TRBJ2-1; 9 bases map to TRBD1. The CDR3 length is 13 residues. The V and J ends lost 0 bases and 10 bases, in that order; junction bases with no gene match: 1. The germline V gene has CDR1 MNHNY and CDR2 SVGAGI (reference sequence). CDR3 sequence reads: CASSYSGQGEQFF. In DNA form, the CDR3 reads TGTGCCAGCAGTTACTCGGGACAGGGAGAGCAGTTCTTC.

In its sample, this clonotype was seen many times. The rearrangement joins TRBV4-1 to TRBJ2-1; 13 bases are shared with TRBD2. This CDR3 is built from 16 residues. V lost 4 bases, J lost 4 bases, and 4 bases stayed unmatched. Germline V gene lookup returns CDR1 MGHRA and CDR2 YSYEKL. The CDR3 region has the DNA TGCGCCAGCAGCCGAGGGACTAGCGGGATATACAATGAGCAGTTCTTC. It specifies CASSRGTSGIYNEQFF.

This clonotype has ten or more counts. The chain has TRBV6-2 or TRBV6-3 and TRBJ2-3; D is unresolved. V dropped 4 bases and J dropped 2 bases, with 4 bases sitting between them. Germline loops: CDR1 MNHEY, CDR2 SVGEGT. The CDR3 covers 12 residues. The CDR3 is CASSFPTDTQYF. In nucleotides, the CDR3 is TGTGCCAGCAGTTTCCCCACAGATACGCAGTATTTT.

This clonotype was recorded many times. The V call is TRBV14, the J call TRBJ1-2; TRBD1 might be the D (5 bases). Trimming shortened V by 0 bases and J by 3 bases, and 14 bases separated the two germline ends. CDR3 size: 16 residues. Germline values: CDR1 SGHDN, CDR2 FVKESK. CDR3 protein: CASSQERKGRYYGYTF. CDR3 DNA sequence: TGTGCCAGCAGCCAAGAGAGGAAGGGGAGGTACTATGGCTACACCTTC.

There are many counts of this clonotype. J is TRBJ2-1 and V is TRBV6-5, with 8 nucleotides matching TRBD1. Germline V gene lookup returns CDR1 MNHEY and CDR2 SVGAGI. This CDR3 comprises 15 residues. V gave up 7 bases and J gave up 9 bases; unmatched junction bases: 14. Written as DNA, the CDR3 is TGTGCCAGCACCAAGGACAGGGAGAGGGGAAGTGAGCAGTTCTTC. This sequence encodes CASTKDRERGSEQFF.

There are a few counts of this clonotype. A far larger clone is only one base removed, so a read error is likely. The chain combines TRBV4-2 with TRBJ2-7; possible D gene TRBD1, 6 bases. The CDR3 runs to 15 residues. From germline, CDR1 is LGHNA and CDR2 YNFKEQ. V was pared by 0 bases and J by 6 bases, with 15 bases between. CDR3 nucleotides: TGTGCCAGCAGCCAAGATAGGGGGAGTCACTTCGAGCAGTACTTC. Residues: CASSQDRGSHFEQYF.

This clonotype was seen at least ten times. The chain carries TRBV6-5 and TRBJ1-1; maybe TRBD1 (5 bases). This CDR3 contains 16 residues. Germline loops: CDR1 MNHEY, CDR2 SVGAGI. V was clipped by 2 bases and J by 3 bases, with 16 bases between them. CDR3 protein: CASSYNWILGDTEAFF. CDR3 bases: TGTGCCAGCAGTTACAATTGGATCTTGGGGGACACTGAAGCTTTCTTT.

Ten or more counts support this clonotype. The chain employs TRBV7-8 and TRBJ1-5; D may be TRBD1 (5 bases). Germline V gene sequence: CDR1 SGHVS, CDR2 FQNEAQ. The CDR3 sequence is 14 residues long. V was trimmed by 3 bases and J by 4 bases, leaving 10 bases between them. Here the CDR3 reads CASSLVGRNQPQHF. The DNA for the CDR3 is TGTGCCAGCAGCTTGGTGGGGCGGAATCAGCCCCAGCATTTT.

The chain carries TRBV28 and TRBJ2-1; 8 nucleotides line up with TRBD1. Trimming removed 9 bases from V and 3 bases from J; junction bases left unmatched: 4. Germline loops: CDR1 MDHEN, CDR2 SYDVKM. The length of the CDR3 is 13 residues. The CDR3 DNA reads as TGTGCCAGTGGACAGGGCTTCTACAATGAGCAGTTCTTC. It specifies CASGQGFYNEQFF. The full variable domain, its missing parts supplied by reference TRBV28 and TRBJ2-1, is DVKVTQSSRYLVKRTGEKVFLECVQDMDHENMFWYRQDPGLGLRLIYFSYDVKMKEKGDIPEGYSVSREKKERFSLILESASTNQTSMYLCASGQGFYNEQFFGPGTRLTVL.

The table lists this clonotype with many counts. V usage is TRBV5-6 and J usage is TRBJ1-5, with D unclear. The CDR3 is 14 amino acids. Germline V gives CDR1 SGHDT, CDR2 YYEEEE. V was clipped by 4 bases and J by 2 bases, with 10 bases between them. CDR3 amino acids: CASSQSQRNQPQHF. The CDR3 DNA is TGTGCCAGCAGCCAAAGCCAGCGCAATCAGCCCCAGCATTTT. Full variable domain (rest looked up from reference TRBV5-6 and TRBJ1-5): DAGVTQSPTHLIKTRGQQVTLRCSPKSGHDTVSWYQQALGQGPQFIFQYYEEEERQRGNFPDRFSGHQFPNYSSELNVNALLLGDSALYLCASSQSQRNQPQHFGDGTRLSIL.

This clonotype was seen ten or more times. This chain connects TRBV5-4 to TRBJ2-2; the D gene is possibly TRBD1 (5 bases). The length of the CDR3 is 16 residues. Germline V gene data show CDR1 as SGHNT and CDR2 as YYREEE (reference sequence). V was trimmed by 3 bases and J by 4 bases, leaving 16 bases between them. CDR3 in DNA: TGTGCCAGCAGCTACCCCGCCAGGGATGCCACCGGGGAGCTGTTTTTT. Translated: CASSYPARDATGELFF. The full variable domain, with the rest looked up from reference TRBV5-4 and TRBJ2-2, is ETGVTQSPTHLIKTRGQQVTLRCSSQSGHNTVSWYQQALGQGPQFIFQYYREEENGRGNFPPRFSGLQFPNYSSELNVNALELDDSALYLCASSYPARDATGELFFGEGSRLTVL.

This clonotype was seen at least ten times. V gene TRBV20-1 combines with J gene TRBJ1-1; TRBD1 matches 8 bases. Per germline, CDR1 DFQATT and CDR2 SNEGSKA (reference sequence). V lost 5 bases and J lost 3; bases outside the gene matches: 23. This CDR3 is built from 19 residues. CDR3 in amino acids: CSARPRILLRGPGDTEAFF. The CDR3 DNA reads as TGCAGTGCTCGCCCCCGAATCCTCCTCAGGGGGCCGGGGGACACTGAAGCTTTCTTT.

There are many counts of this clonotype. CDR3 region: CASSPGTGEIGQPQHF. Written as DNA, the CDR3 is TGTGCCAGCAGTCCCGGGACAGGGGAGATCGGTCAGCCCCAGCATTTT. V usage is TRBV2 and J usage is TRBJ1-5; 10 bases line up with TRBD1. CDR3 length: 16 residues. The germline gives CDR1 SNHLY, CDR2 FYNNEI. J gave up 6 bases and V 5 bases, and 10 bases lay outside the gene matches.

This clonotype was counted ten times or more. This CDR3 is CASSRDGFYEQYF. The CDR3 DNA is TGTGCCAGCAGCCGGGACGGCTTCTACGAGCAGTACTTC. This chain uses TRBV5-4 with TRBJ2-7, with D tentatively TRBD1 or TRBD2 (5 bases each). Germline assignment: CDR1 SGHNT and CDR2 YYREEE (reference sequence). This CDR3 is 13 amino acids long. V was clipped by 4 bases and J by 3 bases, with 11 bases between them.

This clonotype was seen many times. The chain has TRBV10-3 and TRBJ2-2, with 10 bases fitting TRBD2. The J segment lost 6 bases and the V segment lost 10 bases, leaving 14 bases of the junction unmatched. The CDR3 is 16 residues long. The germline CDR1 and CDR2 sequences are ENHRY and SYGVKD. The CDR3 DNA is TGTGCCACCCTCTCGGGGCCTAGCGGGAGCTCCGGGGAGCTGTTTTTT. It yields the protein CATLSGPSGSSGELFF.

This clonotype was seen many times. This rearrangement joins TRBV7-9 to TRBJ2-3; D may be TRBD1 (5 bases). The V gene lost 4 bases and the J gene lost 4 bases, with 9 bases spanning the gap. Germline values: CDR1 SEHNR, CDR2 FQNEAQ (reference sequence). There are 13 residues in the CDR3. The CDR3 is CASSSRGPDTQYF. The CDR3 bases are TGTGCCAGCAGCTCAAGGGGCCCAGATACGCAGTATTTT.

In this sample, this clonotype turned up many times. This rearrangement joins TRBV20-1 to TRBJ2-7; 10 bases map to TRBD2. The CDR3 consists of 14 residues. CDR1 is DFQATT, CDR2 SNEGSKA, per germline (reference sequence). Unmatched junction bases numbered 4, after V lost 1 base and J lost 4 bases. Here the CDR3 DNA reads TGCAGTGCTAGAGCTAGCGGGAGTCCATACGAGCAGTACTTC. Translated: CSARASGSPYEQYF.

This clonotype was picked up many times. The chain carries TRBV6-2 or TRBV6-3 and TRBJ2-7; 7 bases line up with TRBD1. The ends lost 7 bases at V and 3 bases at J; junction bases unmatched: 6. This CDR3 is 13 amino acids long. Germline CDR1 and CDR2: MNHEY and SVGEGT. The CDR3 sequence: CASNDRALYEQYF. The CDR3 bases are TGTGCCAGCAATGACAGGGCCCTCTACGAGCAGTACTTC.

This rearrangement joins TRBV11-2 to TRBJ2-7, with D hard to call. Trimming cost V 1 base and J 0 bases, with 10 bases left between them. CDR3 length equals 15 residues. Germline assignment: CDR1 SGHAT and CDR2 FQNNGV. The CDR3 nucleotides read TGTGCCAGCAGCTTAGTGGACGAGAGCTCCTACGAGCAGTACTTC. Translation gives CASSLVDESSYEQYF.

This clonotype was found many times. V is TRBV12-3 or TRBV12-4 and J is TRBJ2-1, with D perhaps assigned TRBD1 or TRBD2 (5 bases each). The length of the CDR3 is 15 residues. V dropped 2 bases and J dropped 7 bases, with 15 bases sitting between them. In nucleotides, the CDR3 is TGTGCCAGCAGTTTAAGAGGGGCGGCTGGGAATGAGCAGTTCTTC. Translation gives CASSLRGAAGNEQFF.

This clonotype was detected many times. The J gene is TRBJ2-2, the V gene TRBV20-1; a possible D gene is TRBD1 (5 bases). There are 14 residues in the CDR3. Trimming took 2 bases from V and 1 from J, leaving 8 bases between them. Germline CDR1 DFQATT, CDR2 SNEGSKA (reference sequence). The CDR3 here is CSARPTGNTGELFF. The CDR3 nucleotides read TGCAGTGCTAGACCAACAGGGAACACCGGGGAGCTGTTTTTT.

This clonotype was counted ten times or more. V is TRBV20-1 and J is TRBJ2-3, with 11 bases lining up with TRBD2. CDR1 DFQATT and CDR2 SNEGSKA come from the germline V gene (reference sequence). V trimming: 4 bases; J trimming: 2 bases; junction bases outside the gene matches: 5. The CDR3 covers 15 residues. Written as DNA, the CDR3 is TGCAGTGCTAAAGGACTAGCGGGTTTCACAGATACGCAGTATTTT. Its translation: CSAKGLAGFTDTQYF.

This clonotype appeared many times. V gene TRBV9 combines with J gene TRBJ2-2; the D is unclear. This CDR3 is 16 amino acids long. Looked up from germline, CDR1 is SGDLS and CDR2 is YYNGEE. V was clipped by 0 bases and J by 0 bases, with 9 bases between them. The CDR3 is CASSVAFDPNTGELFF. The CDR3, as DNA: TGTGCCAGCAGCGTAGCTTTCGACCCGAACACCGGGGAGCTGTTTTTT.

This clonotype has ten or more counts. CDR3 sequence (DNA): TGCAGCGTTGAAGAGGGGACCAACACTGAAGCTTTCTTT. Its translation: CSVEEGTNTEAFF. The rearrangement links TRBV29-1 to TRBJ1-1; tentative D call: TRBD1 (5 bases). V gave up 0 bases and J gave up 2 bases, with 7 bases separating them. Germline values: CDR1 SQVTM, CDR2 ANQGSEA. CDR3 length equals 13 residues. The variable domain in full, completed from reference TRBV29-1 and TRBJ1-1, reads SAVISQKPSRDICQRGTSLTIQCQVDSQVTMMFWYRQQPGQSLTLIATANQGSEATYESGFVIDKFPISRPNLTFSTLTVSNMSPEDSSIYLCSVEEGTNTEAFFGQGTRLTVV.

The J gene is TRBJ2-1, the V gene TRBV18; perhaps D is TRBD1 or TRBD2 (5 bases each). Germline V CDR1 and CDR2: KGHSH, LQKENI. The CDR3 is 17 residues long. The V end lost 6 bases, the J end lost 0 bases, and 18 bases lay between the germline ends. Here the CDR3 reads CASSFQGGQGSYNEQFF. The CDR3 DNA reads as TGTGCCAGCTCTTTCCAGGGCGGGCAAGGCTCCTACAATGAGCAGTTCTTC.

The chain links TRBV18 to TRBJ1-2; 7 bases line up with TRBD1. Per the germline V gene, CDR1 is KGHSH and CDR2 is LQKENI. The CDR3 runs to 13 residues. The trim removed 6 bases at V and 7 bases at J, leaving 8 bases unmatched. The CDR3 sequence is CASSRDREAGYTF. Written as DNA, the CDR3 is TGTGCCAGCTCGCGAGACAGGGAGGCTGGCTACACCTTC.

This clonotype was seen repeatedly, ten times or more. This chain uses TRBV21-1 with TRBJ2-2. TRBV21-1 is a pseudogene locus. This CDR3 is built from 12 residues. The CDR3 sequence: CASNKHTGELFF. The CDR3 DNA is TGTGCCAGCAATAAACACACCGGGGAGCTGTTTTTT.